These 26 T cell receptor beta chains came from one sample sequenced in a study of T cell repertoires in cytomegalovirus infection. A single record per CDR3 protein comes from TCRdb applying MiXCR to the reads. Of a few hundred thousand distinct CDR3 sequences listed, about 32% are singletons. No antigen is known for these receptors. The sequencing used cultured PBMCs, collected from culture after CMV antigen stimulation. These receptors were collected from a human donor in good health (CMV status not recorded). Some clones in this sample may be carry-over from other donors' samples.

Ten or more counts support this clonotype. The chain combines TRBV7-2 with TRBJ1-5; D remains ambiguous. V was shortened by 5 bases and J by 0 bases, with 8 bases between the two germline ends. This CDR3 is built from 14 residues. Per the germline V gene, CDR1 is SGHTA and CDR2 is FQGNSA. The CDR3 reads CASSPAYSNQPQHF. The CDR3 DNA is TGTGCCAGCAGCCCCGCCTATAGCAATCAGCCCCAGCATTTT.

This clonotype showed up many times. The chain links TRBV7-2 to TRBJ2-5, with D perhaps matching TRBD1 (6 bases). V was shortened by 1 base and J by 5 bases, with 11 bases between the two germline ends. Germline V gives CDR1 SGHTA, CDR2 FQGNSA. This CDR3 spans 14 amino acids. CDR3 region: CASSLVTGKETQYF. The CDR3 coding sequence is TGTGCCAGCAGCTTAGTCACAGGGAAGGAGACCCAGTACTTC.

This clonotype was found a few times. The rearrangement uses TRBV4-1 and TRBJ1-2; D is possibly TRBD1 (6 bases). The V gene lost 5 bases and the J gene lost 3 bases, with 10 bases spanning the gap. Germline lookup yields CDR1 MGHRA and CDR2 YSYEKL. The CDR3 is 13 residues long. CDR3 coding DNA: TGCGCCAGCAGCTGGGCAGGGGACTATGGCTACACCTTC. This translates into CASSWAGDYGYTF.

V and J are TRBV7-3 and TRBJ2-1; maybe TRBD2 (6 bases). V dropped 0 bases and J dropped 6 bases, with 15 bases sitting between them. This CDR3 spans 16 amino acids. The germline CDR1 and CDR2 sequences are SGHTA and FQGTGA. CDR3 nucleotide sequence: TGTGCCAGCAGCTTAACGCGTCGGGAGAGAGGCAATGAGCAGTTCTTC. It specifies CASSLTRRERGNEQFF.

The CDR3 nucleotides are TGTGCCAGCAGCTTTCCGAGCGGGAGGGCCAATGAGCAGTTCTTC. Translating it yields CASSFPSGRANEQFF. This chain links TRBV7-9 with TRBJ2-1, with 10 bases matching TRBD2. Trimming took 3 bases from V and 6 from J; bases not matched to a gene: 5. The CDR3 covers 15 residues. Germline values: CDR1 SEHNR, CDR2 FQNEAQ (reference sequence).

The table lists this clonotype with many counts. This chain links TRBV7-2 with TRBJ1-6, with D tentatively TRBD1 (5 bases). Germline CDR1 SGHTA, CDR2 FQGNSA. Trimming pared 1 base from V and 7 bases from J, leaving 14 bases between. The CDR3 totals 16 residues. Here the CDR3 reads CASSLGKGQKNSPLHF. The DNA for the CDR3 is TGTGCCAGCAGCTTAGGGAAGGGGCAGAAGAATTCACCCCTCCACTTT.

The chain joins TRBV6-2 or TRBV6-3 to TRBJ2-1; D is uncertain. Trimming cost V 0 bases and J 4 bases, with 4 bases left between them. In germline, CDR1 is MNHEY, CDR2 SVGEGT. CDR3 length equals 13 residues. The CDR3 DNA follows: TGTGCCAGCAGTTACTCGGTATACAATGAGCAGTTCTTC. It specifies CASSYSVYNEQFF.

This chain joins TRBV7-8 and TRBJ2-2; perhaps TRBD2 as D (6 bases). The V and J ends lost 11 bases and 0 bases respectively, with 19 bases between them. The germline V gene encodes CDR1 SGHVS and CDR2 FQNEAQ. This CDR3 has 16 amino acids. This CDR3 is CAQPGTPSSNTGELFF. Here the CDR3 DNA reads TGTGCCCAGCCAGGGACTCCTTCTTCGAACACCGGGGAGCTGTTTTTT.

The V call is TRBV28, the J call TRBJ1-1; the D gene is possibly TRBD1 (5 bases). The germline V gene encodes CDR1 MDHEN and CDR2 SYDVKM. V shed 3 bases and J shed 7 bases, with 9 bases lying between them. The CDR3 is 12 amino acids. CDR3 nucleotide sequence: TGTGCCAGCAGTTTGGAGGGGCTTGAAGCTTTCTTT. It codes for CASSLEGLEAFF. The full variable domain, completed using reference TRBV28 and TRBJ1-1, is DVKVTQSSRYLVKRTGEKVFLECVQDMDHENMFWYRQDPGLGLRLIYFSYDVKMKEKGDIPEGYSVSREKKERFSLILESASTNQTSMYLCASSLEGLEAFFGQGTRLTVV.

The CDR3 region has the DNA TGTGCCAGCAGTTTGTATGAAAAACTGTTTTTT. Translating gives CASSLYEKLFF. The chain joins TRBV12-3 or TRBV12-4 to TRBJ1-4; D uncertain. This CDR3 spans 11 amino acids. V was pared by 3 bases and J by 6 bases, with 2 bases between.

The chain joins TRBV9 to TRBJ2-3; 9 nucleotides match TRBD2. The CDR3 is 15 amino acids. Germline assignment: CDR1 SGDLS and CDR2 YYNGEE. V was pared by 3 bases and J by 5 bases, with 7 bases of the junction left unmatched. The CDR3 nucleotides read TGTGCCAGCAGCGCCCTTAGCGGGAGAGGAGATACGCAGTATTTT. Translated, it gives CASSALSGRGDTQYF.

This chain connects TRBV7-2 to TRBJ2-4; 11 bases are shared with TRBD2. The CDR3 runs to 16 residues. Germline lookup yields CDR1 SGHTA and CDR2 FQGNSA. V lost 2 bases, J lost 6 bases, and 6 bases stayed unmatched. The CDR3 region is CASSLSSGRLLNIQYF. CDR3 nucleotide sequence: TGTGCCAGCAGCTTATCTAGCGGGAGGCTGTTAAACATTCAGTACTTC.

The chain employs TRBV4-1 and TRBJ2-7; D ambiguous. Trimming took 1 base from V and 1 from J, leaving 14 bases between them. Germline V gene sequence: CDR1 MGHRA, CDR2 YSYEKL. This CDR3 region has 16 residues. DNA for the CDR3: TGCGCCAGCAGCCAAGCCGCGTCGACCTTATCCTACGAGCAGTACTTC. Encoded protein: CASSQAASTLSYEQYF.

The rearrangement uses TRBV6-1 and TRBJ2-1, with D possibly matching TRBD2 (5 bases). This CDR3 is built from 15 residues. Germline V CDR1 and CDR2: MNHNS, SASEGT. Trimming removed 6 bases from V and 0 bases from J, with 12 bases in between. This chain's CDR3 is CASRGGRSSYNEQFF. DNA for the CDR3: TGTGCCAGCAGGGGTGGGAGAAGCTCCTACAATGAGCAGTTCTTC.

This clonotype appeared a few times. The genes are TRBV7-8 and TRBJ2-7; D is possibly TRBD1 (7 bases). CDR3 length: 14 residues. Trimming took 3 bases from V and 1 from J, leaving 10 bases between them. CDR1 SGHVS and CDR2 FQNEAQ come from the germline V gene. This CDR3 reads CASSFGGQSYEQYF. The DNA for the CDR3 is TGTGCCAGCAGCTTCGGGGGACAGTCCTACGAGCAGTACTTC.

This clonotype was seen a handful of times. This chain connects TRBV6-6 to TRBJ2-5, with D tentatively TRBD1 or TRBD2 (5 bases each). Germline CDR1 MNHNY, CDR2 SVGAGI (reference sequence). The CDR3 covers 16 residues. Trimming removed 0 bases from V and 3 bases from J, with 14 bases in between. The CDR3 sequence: CASSYSRGSGEETQYF. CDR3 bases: TGTGCCAGCAGTTACTCGAGGGGTTCCGGGGAAGAGACCCAGTACTTC.

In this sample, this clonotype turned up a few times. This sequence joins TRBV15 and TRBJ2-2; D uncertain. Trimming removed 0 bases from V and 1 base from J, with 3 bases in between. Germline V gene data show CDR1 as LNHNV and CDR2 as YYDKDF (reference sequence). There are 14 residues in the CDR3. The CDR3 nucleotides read TGTGCCACCAGCAGAGAGAGGAACACCGGGGAGCTGTTTTTT. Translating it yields CATSRERNTGELFF.

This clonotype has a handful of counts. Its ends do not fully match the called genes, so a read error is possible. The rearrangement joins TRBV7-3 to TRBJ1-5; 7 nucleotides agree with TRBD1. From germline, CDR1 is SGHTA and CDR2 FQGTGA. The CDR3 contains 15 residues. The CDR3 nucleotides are TGTGCTAGCAGCGGGAGGGGGCTCGAGGCCCAGCCCCAGCATTTT. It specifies CASSGRGLEAQPQHF. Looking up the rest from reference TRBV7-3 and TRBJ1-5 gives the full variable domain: GAGVSQTPSNKVTEKGKYVELRCDPISGHTALYWYRQSLGQGPEFLIYFQGTGAADDSGLPNDRFFAVRPEGSVSTLKIQRTERGDSAVYLCASSGRGLEAQPQHFGDGTRLSIL.

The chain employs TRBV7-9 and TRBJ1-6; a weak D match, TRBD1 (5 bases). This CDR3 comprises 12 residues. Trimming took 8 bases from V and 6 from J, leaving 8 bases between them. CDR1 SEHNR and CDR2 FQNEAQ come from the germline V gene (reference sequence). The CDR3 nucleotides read TGTGCCAGCGGGGGAGTTAATTCACCCCTCCACTTT. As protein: CASGGVNSPLHF.

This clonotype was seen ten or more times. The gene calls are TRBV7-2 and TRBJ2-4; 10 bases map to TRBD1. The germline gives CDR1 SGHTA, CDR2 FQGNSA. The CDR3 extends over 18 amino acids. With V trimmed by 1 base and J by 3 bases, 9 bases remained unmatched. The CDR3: CASSLDGTGVWVKNIQYF. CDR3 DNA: TGTGCCAGCAGCTTAGATGGGACAGGGGTCTGGGTCAAAAACATTCAGTACTTC. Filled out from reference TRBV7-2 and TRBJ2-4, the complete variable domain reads GAGVSQSPSNKVTEKGKDVELRCDPISGHTALYWYRQSLGQGLEFLIYFQGNSAPDKSGLPSDRFSAERTGGSVSTLTIQRTQQEDSAVYLCASSLDGTGVWVKNIQYFGAGTRLSVL.

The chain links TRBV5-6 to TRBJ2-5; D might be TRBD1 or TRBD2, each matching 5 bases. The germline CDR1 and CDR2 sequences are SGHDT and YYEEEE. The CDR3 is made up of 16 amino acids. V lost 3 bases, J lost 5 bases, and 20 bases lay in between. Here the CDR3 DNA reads TGTGCCAGCAGCTCTTCCGTGGACGCCTGGGGGGAGACCCAGTACTTC. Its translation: CASSSSVDAWGETQYF.

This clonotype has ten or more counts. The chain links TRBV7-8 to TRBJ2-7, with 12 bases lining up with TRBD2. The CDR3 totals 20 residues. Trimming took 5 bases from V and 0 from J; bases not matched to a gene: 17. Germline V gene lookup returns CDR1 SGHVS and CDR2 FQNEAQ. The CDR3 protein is CASSQTPGLAGAQSSYEQYV. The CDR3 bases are TGTGCCAGCAGCCAAACTCCGGGACTAGCGGGCGCTCAGAGCTCCTACGAGCAGTACGTC.

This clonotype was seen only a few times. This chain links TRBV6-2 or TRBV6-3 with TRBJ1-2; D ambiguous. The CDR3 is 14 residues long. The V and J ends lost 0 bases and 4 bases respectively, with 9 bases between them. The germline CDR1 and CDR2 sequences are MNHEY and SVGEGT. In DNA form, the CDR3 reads TGTGCCAGCAGTTACTCGAGTGGACTCTATGGCTACACCTTC. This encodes CASSYSSGLYGYTF.

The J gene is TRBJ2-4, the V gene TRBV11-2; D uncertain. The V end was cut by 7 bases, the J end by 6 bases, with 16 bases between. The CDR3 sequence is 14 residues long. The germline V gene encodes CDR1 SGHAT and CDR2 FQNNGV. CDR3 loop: CASTIRSQTNIQYF. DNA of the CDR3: TGTGCCAGCACCATAAGAAGTCAGACAAACATTCAGTACTTC.

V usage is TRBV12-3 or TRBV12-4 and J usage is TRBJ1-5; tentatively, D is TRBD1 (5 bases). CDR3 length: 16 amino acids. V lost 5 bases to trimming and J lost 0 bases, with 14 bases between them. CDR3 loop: CASSNRQSYSNQPQHF. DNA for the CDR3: TGTGCCAGCAGTAATCGACAGAGTTATAGCAATCAGCCCCAGCATTTT.

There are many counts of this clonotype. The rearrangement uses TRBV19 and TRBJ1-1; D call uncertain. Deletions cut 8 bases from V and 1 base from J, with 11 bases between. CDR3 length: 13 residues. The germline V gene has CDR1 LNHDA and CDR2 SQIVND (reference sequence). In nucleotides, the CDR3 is TGTGCCAGTGGAAGGGAAACGAACACTGAAGCTTTCTTT. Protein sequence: CASGRETNTEAFF.